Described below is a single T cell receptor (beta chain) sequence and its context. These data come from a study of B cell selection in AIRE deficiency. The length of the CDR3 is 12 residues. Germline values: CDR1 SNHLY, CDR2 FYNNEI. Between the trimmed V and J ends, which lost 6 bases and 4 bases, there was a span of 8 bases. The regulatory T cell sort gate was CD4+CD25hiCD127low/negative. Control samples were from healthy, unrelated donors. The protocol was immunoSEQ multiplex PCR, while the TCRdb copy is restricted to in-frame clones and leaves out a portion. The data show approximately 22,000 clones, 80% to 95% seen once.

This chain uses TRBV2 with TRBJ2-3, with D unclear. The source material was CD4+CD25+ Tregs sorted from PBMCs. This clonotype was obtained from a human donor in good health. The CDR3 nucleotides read TGTGCCAGCAGAAGGTGGGCAGATACGCAGTATTTT. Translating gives CASRRWADTQYF.